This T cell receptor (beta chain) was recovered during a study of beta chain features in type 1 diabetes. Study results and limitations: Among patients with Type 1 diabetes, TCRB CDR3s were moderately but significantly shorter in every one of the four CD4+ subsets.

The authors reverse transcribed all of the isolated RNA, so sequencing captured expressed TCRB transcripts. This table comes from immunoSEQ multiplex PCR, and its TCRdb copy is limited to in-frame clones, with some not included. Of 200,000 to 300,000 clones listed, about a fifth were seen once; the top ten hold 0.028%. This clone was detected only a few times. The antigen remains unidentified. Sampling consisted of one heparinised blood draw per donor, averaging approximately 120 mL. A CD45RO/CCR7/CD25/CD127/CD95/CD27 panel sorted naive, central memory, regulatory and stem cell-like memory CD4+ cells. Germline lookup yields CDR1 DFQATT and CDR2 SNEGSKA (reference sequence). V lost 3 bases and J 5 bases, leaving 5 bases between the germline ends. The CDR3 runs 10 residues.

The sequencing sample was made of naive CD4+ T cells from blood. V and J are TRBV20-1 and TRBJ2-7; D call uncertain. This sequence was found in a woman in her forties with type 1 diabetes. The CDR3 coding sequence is TGCAGTGCTAGTTTTAACGAGCAGTACTTC. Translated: CSASFNEQYF.